One and the same sample provided the 17 T cell receptor beta chains below, sequenced in a study of T cells in Graves' hyperthyroidism and ophthalmopathy. From RNA transcripts, TCR beta CDR3 regions were amplified. Initially, a first-round RT-PCR of the TCR CDR3 employed the HTBI primer set. TCRdb re-called the multiplex PCR reads through MiXCR, storing one row per CDR3 protein. Among about 530,000 distinct CDR3 sequences listed, more than 15% were seen once. The sample taken for sequencing was blood. The receptors here all came from a woman younger than 35 with Graves' ophthalmopathy.

This clonotype was picked up many times. CDR3 protein: CASSQVAGGGEQFF. The CDR3 region has the DNA TGTGCCAGCAGCCAAGTAGCGGGAGGTGGTGAGCAGTTCTTC. The chain combines TRBV3-1 with TRBJ2-1; 10 positions agree with TRBD2. Germline CDR1 LGHDT, CDR2 YNNKEL (reference sequence). The CDR3 sequence is 14 residues long. V lost 1 base and J lost 9; bases outside the gene matches: 3.

This clonotype was observed many times. The V gene is TRBV30, the J gene TRBJ2-1, with TRBD2 identical over 13 bases. This CDR3 has 14 residues. V gave up 8 bases and J gave up 4 bases; unmatched junction bases: 5. The germline gives CDR1 GTSNPN, CDR2 SVGIG (reference sequence). CDR3 nucleotides: TGTGCCGGGCGACTAGCGGGGGGATACAATGAGCAGTTCTTC. Translated: CAGRLAGGYNEQFF.

Many counts were recorded for this clonotype. The chain combines TRBV12-3 or TRBV12-4 with TRBJ1-5, with 9 bases aligning to TRBD1. The CDR3 covers 16 residues. V lost 5 bases to trimming and J lost 6 bases; unmatched junction nucleotides: 11. This CDR3 reads CASSIQTGGAGQPQHF. The CDR3 DNA reads as TGTGCCAGCAGTATCCAAACAGGGGGCGCGGGTCAGCCCCAGCATTTT.

This clonotype has at least ten counts. The rearrangement joins TRBV7-9 to TRBJ2-3, with 9 bases aligning to TRBD2. The CDR3 has 15 amino acids. CDR1 and CDR2 (germline): SEHNR, FQNEAQ (reference sequence). Trimming cost V 3 bases and J 2 bases; bases outside gene matches: 3. DNA for the CDR3: TGTGCCAGCAGCTTCAGACTAGCGGCCACAGATACGCAGTATTTT. It is translated as CASSFRLAATDTQYF.

In its sample, this clonotype was seen many times. Mismatch with germline at one junction end may stem from a read error. The gene calls are TRBV12-3 or TRBV12-4 and TRBJ2-3; tentative D call: TRBD1 (6 bases). The CDR3 has 12 residues. CDR3 sequence: CASRLGGDTQYF. For the CDR3, the DNA is TGTGCCAGCAGGTTAGGGGGAGATACGCAGTATTTT.

In this sample, this clonotype turned up a few times. V usage is TRBV29-1 and J usage is TRBJ2-3, with D perhaps matching TRBD1 (6 bases). Between the trimmed V and J ends, which lost 3 bases and 2 bases, there was a span of 9 bases. This CDR3 region has 13 residues. Germline-derived CDR1 and CDR2 are SQVTM and ANQGSEA. The CDR3 protein is CSVDRTATDTQYF. CDR3 bases: TGCAGCGTTGACCGGACAGCCACAGATACGCAGTATTTT.

This clonotype was seen ten or more times. Written as DNA, the CDR3 is TGCGCCAGTACGAACGGCGACACCGGGGAGCTGTTTTTT. Translating gives CASTNGDTGELFF. The gene calls are TRBV5-1 and TRBJ2-2; no definite D call. The CDR3 has 13 residues. Trimming removed 8 bases from V and 3 bases from J, with 11 bases in between. The germline V gene encodes CDR1 SGHRS and CDR2 YFSETQ.

This clonotype was seen ten or more times. The chain links TRBV28 to TRBJ2-3; TRBD1 agrees at 9 bases. Trimming took 3 bases from V and 2 from J; bases not matched to a gene: 6. CDR3 length: 16 amino acids. Germline V gives CDR1 MDHEN, CDR2 SYDVKM. In nucleotides, the CDR3 is TGTGCCAGCAGTTTCCTCCGGGACAGGGCCACAGATACGCAGTATTTT. This translates into CASSFLRDRATDTQYF.

The CDR3 region has the DNA TGTGCCAGCAGTATGGGACAGGGATCTCTCACCTTC. This codes for CASSMGQGSLTF. The chain recombines TRBV6-1 with TRBJ1-2; 9 bases match TRBD1. After removal of 5 bases from V and 13 bases from J, the junction contained 8 bases not matched to a gene. CDR1 is MNHNS and CDR2 is SASEGT in the germline V gene. The CDR3 spans 12 residues.

The table lists this clonotype with a few counts. This sequence joins TRBV28 and TRBJ1-6; no clear D. CDR1 is MDHEN, CDR2 SYDVKM, per germline. The CDR3 loop spans 16 amino acids. V shed 6 bases and J shed 10 bases, with 22 bases lying between them. The CDR3 reads CASSPPPRPWYSPLHF. CDR3 DNA sequence: TGTGCCAGCAGCCCCCCCCCCAGGCCGTGGTACTCACCCCTCCACTTT.

This clonotype was recorded many times. CDR3 coding DNA: TGCAGTGCTAGCGACAGGTTGAACACTGAAGCTTTCTTT. This gives the protein CSASDRLNTEAFF. The chain couples TRBV20-1 to TRBJ1-1, with D possibly matching TRBD1 (6 bases). With 3 bases removed from V and 0 bases from J, the gap between germline ends came to 8 bases. The CDR3 runs to 13 residues. CDR1 and CDR2 (germline): DFQATT, SNEGSKA (reference sequence).

This clonotype was detected many times. The chain is built from TRBV11-2 and TRBJ2-1; TRBD1 matches 11 bases. J was trimmed by 8 bases and V by 3 bases; bases with no gene match: 6. The germline gives CDR1 SGHAT, CDR2 FQNNGV. The CDR3 loop spans 15 amino acids. The CDR3 here is CASSFGQGAVDEQFF. In DNA, the CDR3 is TGTGCCAGCAGCTTCGGACAGGGGGCAGTCGATGAGCAGTTCTTC.

Ten or more counts support this clonotype. This sequence joins TRBV20-1 and TRBJ2-2, with 9 bases fitting TRBD2. CDR1 DFQATT and CDR2 SNEGSKA come from the germline V gene (reference sequence). This CDR3 spans 17 amino acids. With V trimmed by 0 bases and J by 3 bases, 8 bases remained unmatched. Here the CDR3 reads CSARDSSGTTDTGELFF. For the CDR3, the DNA is TGCAGTGCTAGAGATTCTAGCGGGACGACGGACACCGGGGAGCTGTTTTTT.

Notes on this clonotype: A read error is possible here, since a much larger clone lies one base away. The chain links TRBV28 to TRBJ2-3, with a possible D match to TRBD2 (5 bases). The germline V and J ends were trimmed by 6 bases and 7 bases, with 17 bases remaining between them. Germline CDR1 reads MDHEN; CDR2 reads SYDVKM. The CDR3 runs to 14 residues. CDR3 sequence: CASRPGLNGNTQYF. Written as DNA, the CDR3 is TGTGCCAGCAGACCCGGACTCAACGGAAATACGCAGTATTTT.

Regarding this clonotype: It may be a read error: a sequence one base away is much more abundant. V gene TRBV27 combines with J gene TRBJ2-7; a weak D match, TRBD2 (6 bases). In germline, CDR1 is MNHEY, CDR2 SMNVEV (reference sequence). Trimming cost V 4 bases and J 6 bases, with 16 bases left between them. The length of the CDR3 is 14 residues. The DNA of the CDR3 is TGTGCCAGCAGTTCGTTGGGGACTCTCGGCGAGCAGTACTTC. Its translation is CASSSLGTLGEQYF.

This clonotype was counted at least ten times. The rearrangement uses TRBV11-2 and TRBJ1-2, with D tentatively TRBD1 (6 bases). Trimming removed 3 bases at V and 7 bases at J, with 12 bases between. Germline V CDR1 and CDR2: SGHAT, FQNNGV. CDR3 length: 13 amino acids. The CDR3, as DNA: TGTGCCAGCAGCTTGTCTGGGGGGCTTGGCTACACCTTC. It encodes CASSLSGGLGYTF.

In this sample, this clonotype turned up many times. The chain links TRBV12-3 or TRBV12-4 to TRBJ1-2; maybe TRBD1 (5 bases). V lost 3 bases and J lost 4, with 15 bases in between. This CDR3 spans 15 amino acids. CDR3: CASSFTRGLGYGYTF. The DNA of the CDR3 is TGTGCCAGCAGTTTTACGCGGGGGTTGGGCTATGGCTACACCTTC.